A single sample is the source of the 11 T cell receptor beta chains below, sequenced in a study of T cells in Graves' hyperthyroidism and ophthalmopathy. Amplification yielded TCR beta CDR3 regions, with RNA transcripts as the source. A set of HTBI primers served as the primers for a first-round RT-PCR of the TCR CDR3. TCRdb recomputed calls from the multiplex PCR reads with MiXCR, one row per CDR3 protein. This sample has fewer than 700,000 distinct CDR3 sequences; around 16% occur once, and the top ten carry 3.5% to 4%. Sample: blood. The receptors originated from a woman aged 25 to 39 with Graves' hyperthyroidism.

This clonotype was detected ten times or more. This chain links TRBV29-1 with TRBJ1-2, with TRBD1 matching 8 bases. Germline-derived CDR1 and CDR2 are SQVTM and ANQGSEA. The CDR3 extends over 15 amino acids. J was trimmed by 6 bases and V by 6 bases; bases with no gene match: 15. CDR3 sequence: CSVIPDREGGHGYTF. The CDR3 coding sequence is TGCAGCGTCATCCCGGACAGGGAAGGGGGGCATGGCTACACCTTC.

This clonotype has ten or more counts. V gene TRBV28 combines with J gene TRBJ1-1, with D tentatively TRBD1 (6 bases). The CDR3 has 14 residues. CDR1 is MDHEN, CDR2 SYDVKM, per germline. Trimming stripped 5 bases from V and 4 bases from J, with 14 bases between. CDR3 in DNA: TGTGCCAGCAGTAAAAATGGAGGGGGCACTGAAGCTTTCTTT. Translation gives CASSKNGGGTEAFF. Complete variable domain (other parts from reference TRBV28 and TRBJ1-1): DVKVTQSSRYLVKRTGEKVFLECVQDMDHENMFWYRQDPGLGLRLIYFSYDVKMKEKGDIPEGYSVSREKKERFSLILESASTNQTSMYLCASSKNGGGTEAFFGQGTRLTVV.

There are many counts of this clonotype. The chain employs TRBV28 and TRBJ2-2; D not resolved. Trimming cost V 6 bases and J 7 bases, with 9 bases left between them. The CDR3 length is 12 residues. The germline CDR1 and CDR2 sequences are MDHEN and SYDVKM. CDR3 protein: CASRHEDGELFF. The CDR3 coding sequence is TGTGCCAGCAGACACGAGGACGGGGAGCTGTTTTTT.

In its sample, this clonotype was seen a few times. This chain links TRBV11-2 with TRBJ1-2, with D tentatively TRBD1 (6 bases). Deletions cut 5 bases from V and 3 bases from J, with 16 bases between. The CDR3 contains 15 residues. CDR1 and CDR2 from the germline V gene are SGHAT and FQNNGV. The CDR3 DNA reads TGTGCCAGCAGCACAGGGTTAGGGGAGTACTATGGCTACACCTTC. Translated, it gives CASSTGLGEYYGYTF.

This clonotype was counted only a few times. The chain is built from TRBV5-1 and TRBJ2-7; 8 bases line up with TRBD2. The germline V gene has CDR1 SGHRS and CDR2 YFSETQ. CDR3 length: 15 amino acids. The V segment lost 2 bases and the J segment 2 bases; nucleotides outside the gene matches: 6. CDR3 residues: CASSFSGSGPYEQYF. CDR3 coding DNA: TGCGCCAGCAGCTTCAGCGGGAGTGGCCCCTACGAGCAGTACTTC.

This clonotype was recorded at least ten times. One end of the junction varies from germline; a read error may be responsible. The chain combines TRBV12-3 or TRBV12-4 with TRBJ2-4; D remains ambiguous. CDR3 length equals 12 residues. This CDR3 is CASSLAKNIQYF. The CDR3 nucleotides read TGTGCCAGCAGCTTAGCCAAAAACATTCAGTACTTC.

This clonotype was detected many times. The chain joins TRBV9 to TRBJ1-4; D perhaps matches TRBD1 (6 bases). Germline CDR1 is SGDLS and CDR2 is YYNGEE. The V and J ends lost 6 bases and 3 bases respectively, with 15 bases between them. The CDR3 is 15 residues long. CDR3 nucleotide sequence: TGTGCCAGCAACCCGTCGGGACACGCTAATGAAAAACTGTTTTTT. It is translated as CASNPSGHANEKLFF.

The sample holds many counts of this clonotype. The genes are TRBV3-1 and TRBJ2-1, with 11 positions matching TRBD2. V was clipped by 3 bases and J by 7 bases; unmatched bases: 11. This CDR3 is 17 amino acids long. From germline, CDR1 is LGHDT and CDR2 YNNKEL (reference sequence). CDR3 sequence (DNA): TGTGCCAGCAGCCACTGGCTAGCGGGAGGATTTAGGAATGAGCAGTTCTTC. Encoded protein: CASSHWLAGGFRNEQFF.

The V call is TRBV7-2, the J call TRBJ2-3; 13 bases map to TRBD2. V gave up 0 bases and J gave up 2 bases; unmatched junction bases: 8. The CDR3 covers 19 residues. Germline lookup yields CDR1 SGHTA and CDR2 FQGNSA. CDR3 protein: CASSLASSTSGRSTDTQYF. The DNA for the CDR3 is TGTGCCAGCAGCTTAGCTTCGTCGACTAGCGGGAGGTCCACAGATACGCAGTATTTT.

The rearrangement links TRBV5-1 to TRBJ2-1; D is tentatively TRBD1 or TRBD2 (7 bases each). The CDR3 spans 16 residues. Germline-derived CDR1 and CDR2 are SGHRS and YFSETQ. Trimming stripped 0 bases from V and 7 bases from J, with 17 bases between. CDR3 sequence: CASSLGSGGGWNEQFF. CDR3 sequence (DNA): TGCGCCAGCAGCTTGGGGTCAGGGGGAGGGTGGAATGAGCAGTTCTTC.

V usage is TRBV7-9 and J usage is TRBJ1-4, with 9 bases aligning to TRBD1. The CDR3 sequence is 16 residues long. Germline CDR1 and CDR2: SEHNR and FQNEAQ (reference sequence). Trimming removed 3 bases from V and 6 bases from J; junction bases left unmatched: 8. CDR3 sequence (DNA): TGTGCCAGCAGCTTCGCCTACAGGGGGCCAGATGAAAAACTGTTTTTT. Protein sequence: CASSFAYRGPDEKLFF.